This T cell receptor (beta chain) was sequenced in a study of T cell responses to AZD1222 COVID-19 vaccine. CDR1 and CDR2 from the germline V gene are MNHEY and SVGAGI. The CDR3 spans 13 residues. The V gene lost 6 bases and the J gene lost 3 bases, with 11 bases spanning the gap. Study-level points and caveats: At 160-218 and 743-854, vaccine-associated CD4 TCRs were dominant, and they spanned spike. In a largely white British group with more females than males, clonal diversity was possibly underestimated. Spike-specific TCR breadth and depth both grew after two AZD1222 doses. Only 6 or 7 individuals given AZD1222 were seropositive at baseline.

Only in-frame clones appear in the TCRdb table, and some are missing; sequencing was by immunoSEQ multiplex PCR. Counted here are around 190,000 clones, around 94% occurring once; the ten biggest clones make up 1% to 1.5%. As for this clone: The target antigen is unknown.

The receptor was isolated from an adult in good health. Sequenced here: peripheral blood, sampled on day 0 of AZD1222 vaccination. V gene TRBV6-5 combines with J gene TRBJ1-1, with D tentatively TRBD1 (5 bases). CDR3: CASRGPVDTEAFF. DNA of the CDR3: TGTGCCAGCAGGGGGCCAGTGGACACTGAAGCTTTCTTT.